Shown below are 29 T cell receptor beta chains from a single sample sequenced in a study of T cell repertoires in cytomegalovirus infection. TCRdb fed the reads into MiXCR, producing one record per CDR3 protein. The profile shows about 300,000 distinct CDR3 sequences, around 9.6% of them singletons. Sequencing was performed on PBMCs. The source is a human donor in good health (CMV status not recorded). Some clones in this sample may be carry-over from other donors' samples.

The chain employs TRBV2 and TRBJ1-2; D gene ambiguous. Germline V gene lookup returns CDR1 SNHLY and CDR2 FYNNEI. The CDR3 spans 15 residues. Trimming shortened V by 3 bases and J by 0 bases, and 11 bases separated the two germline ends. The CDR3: CASSDLGLTNYGYTF. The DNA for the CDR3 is TGTGCCAGCAGTGATTTAGGCCTTACTAACTATGGCTACACCTTC. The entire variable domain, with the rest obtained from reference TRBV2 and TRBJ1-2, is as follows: EPEVTQTPSHQVTQMGQEVILRCVPISNHLYFYWYRQILGQKVEFLVSFYNNEISEKSEIFDDQFSVERPDGSNFTLKIRSTKLEDSAMYFCASSDLGLTNYGYTFGSGTRLTVV.

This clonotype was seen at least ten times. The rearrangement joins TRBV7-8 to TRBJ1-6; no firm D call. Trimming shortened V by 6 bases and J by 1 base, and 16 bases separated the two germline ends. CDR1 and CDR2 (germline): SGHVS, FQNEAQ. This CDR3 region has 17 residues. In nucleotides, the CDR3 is TGTGCCAGCAGTTCCCACCTAACCAGGTCCTATAATTCACCCCTCCACTTT. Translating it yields CASSSHLTRSYNSPLHF.

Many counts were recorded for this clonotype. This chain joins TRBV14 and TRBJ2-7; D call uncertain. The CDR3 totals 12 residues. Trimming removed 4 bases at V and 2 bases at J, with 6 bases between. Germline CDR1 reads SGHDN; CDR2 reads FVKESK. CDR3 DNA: TGTGCCAGCAGCCCTCAAGCCTACGAGCAGTACGTC. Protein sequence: CASSPQAYEQYV.

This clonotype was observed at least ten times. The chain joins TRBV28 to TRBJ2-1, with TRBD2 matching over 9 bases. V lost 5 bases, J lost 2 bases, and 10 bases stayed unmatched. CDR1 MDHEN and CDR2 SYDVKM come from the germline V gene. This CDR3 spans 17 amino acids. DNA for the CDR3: TGTGCCAGCAGTGGTAGCGGGGGACGGTTCACCTACAATGAGCAGTTCTTC. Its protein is CASSGSGGRFTYNEQFF.

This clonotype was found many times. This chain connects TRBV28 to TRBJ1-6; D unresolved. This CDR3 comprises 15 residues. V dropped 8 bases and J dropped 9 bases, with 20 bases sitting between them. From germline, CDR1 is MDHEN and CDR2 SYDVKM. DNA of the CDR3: TGTGCCAGCCAGCGGGGATCGGTCTTAATTTCACCCCTCCACTTT. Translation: CASQRGSVLISPLHF.

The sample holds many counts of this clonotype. The CDR3: CASSSSHRLFYEQYF. The DNA for the CDR3 is TGTGCCAGCAGTTCCTCACATCGGCTCTTCTACGAGCAGTACTTC. V usage is TRBV12-3 or TRBV12-4 and J usage is TRBJ2-7; unclear D gene. This CDR3 region has 15 residues. The germline V and J ends were trimmed by 4 bases and 3 bases, with 16 bases remaining between them.

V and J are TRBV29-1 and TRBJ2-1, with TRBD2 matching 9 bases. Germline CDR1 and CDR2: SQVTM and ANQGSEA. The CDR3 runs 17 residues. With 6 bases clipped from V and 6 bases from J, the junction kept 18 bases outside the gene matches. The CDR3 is CSVGDWGRRGGSNEQFF. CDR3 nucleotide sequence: TGCAGCGTAGGGGACTGGGGACGGCGGGGGGGCTCCAATGAGCAGTTCTTC.

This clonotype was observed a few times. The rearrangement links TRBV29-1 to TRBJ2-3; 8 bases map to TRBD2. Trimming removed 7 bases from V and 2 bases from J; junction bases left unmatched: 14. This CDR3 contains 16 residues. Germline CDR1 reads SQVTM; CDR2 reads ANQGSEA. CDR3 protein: CSAEWGGGPNTDTQYF. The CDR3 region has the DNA TGCAGCGCAGAGTGGGGCGGGGGGCCGAACACAGATACGCAGTATTTT.

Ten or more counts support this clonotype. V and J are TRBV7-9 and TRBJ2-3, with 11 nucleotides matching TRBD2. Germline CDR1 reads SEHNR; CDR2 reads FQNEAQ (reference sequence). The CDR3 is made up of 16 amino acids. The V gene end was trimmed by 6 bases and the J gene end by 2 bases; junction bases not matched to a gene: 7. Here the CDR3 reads CASRPPSGGITDTQYF. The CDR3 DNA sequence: TGTGCCAGCAGACCTCCTAGCGGGGGGATCACAGATACGCAGTATTTT.

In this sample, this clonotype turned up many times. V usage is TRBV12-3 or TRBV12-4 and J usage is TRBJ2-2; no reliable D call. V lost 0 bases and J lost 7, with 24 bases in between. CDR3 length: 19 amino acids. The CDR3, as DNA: TGTGCCAGCAGTTTAGCGCAAGTACGCCATAGCCCTCGAAGCGGGGAGCTGTTTTTT. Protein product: CASSLAQVRHSPRSGELFF.

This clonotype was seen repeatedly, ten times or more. This chain's CDR3 is CASKVTGLDYEQYF. Written as DNA, the CDR3 is TGTGCCAGTAAGGTTACAGGCCTGGACTACGAGCAGTACTTC. The chain is built from TRBV19 and TRBJ2-7; D possibly corresponds to TRBD1 (5 bases). This CDR3 is built from 14 residues. Germline CDR1 reads LNHDA; CDR2 reads SQIVND (reference sequence). V was pared by 7 bases and J by 3 bases, with 16 bases between. The whole variable domain, remainder taken from reference TRBV19 and TRBJ2-7, is DGGITQSPKYLFRKEGQNVTLSCEQNLNHDAMYWYRQDPGQGLRLIYYSQIVNDFQKGDIAEGYSVSREKKESFPLTVTSAQKNPTAFYLCASKVTGLDYEQYFGPGTRLTVT.

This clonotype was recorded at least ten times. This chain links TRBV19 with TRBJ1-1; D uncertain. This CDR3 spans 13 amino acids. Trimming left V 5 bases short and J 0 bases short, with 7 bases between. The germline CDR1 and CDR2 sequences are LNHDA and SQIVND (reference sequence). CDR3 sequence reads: CASSPVMNTEAFF. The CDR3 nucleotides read TGTGCCAGTAGTCCAGTCATGAACACTGAAGCTTTCTTT. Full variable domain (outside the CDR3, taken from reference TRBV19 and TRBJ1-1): DGGITQSPKYLFRKEGQNVTLSCEQNLNHDAMYWYRQDPGQGLRLIYYSQIVNDFQKGDIAEGYSVSREKKESFPLTVTSAQKNPTAFYLCASSPVMNTEAFFGQGTRLTVV.

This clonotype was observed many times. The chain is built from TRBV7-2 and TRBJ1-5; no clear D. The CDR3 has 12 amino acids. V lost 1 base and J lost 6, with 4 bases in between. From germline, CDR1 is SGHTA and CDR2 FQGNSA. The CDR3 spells CASSLGLQPQHF. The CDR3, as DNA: TGTGCCAGCAGCTTAGGGCTTCAGCCCCAGCATTTT.

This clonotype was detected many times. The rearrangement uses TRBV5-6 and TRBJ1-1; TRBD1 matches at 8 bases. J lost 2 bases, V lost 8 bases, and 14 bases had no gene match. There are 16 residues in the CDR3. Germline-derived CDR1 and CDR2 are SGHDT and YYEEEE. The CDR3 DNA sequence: TGTGCCAGTAGACAGGGGCCCCGTCGAAAAAACACTGAAGCTTTCTTT. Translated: CASRQGPRRKNTEAFF.

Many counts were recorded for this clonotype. The DNA for the CDR3 is TGTGCCAGCAGCTTAGCGTCAGGGGGCGGACAGCCCCAGCATTTT. Protein: CASSLASGGGQPQHF. The rearrangement uses TRBV7-2 and TRBJ1-5; 8 bases are shared with TRBD1. CDR1 is SGHTA and CDR2 is FQGNSA in the germline V gene. This CDR3 region has 15 residues. V dropped 0 bases and J dropped 7; count of bases not matched to a gene: 5. The full variable domain, rest sourced from reference TRBV7-2 and TRBJ1-5, is GAGVSQSPSNKVTEKGKDVELRCDPISGHTALYWYRQSLGQGLEFLIYFQGNSAPDKSGLPSDRFSAERTGGSVSTLTIQRTQQEDSAVYLCASSLASGGGQPQHFGDGTRLSIL.

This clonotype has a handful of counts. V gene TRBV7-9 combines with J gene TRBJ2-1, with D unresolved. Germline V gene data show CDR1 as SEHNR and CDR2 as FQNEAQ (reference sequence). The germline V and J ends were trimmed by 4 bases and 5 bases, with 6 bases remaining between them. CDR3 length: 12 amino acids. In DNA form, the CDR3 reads TGTGCCAGCAGCTCCTCTGACAATGAGCAGTTCTTC. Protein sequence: CASSSSDNEQFF.

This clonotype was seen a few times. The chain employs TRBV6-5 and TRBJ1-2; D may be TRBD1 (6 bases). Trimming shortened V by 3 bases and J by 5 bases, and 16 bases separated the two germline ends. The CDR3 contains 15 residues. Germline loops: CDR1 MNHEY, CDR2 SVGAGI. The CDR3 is CASSYRQGRGYGYTF. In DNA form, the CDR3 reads TGTGCCAGCAGTTATCGCCAGGGGAGGGGATATGGCTACACCTTC.

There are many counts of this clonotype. The CDR3 bases are TGTGCCAGCAGCTCCCCGGACAGGGAAGACAATGAGCAGTTCTTC. This sequence encodes CASSSPDREDNEQFF. This chain connects TRBV5-5 to TRBJ2-1; TRBD1 matches 8 bases. The V and J ends lost 3 bases and 5 bases, in that order; junction bases with no gene match: 7. Germline CDR1 reads SGHKS; CDR2 reads YYEKEE (reference sequence). This CDR3 is built from 15 residues. The entire variable domain, with the rest obtained from reference TRBV5-5 and TRBJ2-1, is as follows: DAGVTQSPTHLIKTRGQQVTLRCSPISGHKSVSWYQQVLGQGPQFIFQYYEKEERGRGNFPDRFSARQFPNYSSELNVNALLLGDSALYLCASSSPDREDNEQFFGPGTRLTVL.

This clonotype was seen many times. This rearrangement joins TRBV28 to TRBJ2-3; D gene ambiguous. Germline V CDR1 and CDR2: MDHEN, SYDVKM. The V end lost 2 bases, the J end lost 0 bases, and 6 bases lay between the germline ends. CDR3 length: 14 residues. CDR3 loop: CASSLRRSTDTQYF. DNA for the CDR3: TGTGCCAGCAGTTTACGGCGGAGCACAGATACGCAGTATTTT. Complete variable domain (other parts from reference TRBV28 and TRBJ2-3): DVKVTQSSRYLVKRTGEKVFLECVQDMDHENMFWYRQDPGLGLRLIYFSYDVKMKEKGDIPEGYSVSREKKERFSLILESASTNQTSMYLCASSLRRSTDTQYFGPGTRLTVL.

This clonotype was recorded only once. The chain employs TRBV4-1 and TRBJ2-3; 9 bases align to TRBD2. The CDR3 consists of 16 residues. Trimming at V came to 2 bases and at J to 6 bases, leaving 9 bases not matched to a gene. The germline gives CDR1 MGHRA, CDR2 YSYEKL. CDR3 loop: CASSQRAGGPVDTQYF. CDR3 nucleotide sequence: TGCGCCAGCAGCCAAAGGGCGGGGGGGCCGGTCGATACGCAGTATTTT.

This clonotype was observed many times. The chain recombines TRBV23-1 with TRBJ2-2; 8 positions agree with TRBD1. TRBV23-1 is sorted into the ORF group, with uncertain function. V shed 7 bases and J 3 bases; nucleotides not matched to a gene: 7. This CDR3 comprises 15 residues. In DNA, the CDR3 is TGCGCCAGCATTGGGCAGGGGGCTTACACCGGGGAGCTGTTTTTT. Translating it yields CASIGQGAYTGELFF.

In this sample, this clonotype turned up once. The CDR3 DNA reads TGCAGTGCTAGAGTAGGTGGGAACACTGAAGCTTTCTTT. This encodes CSARVGGNTEAFF. J is TRBJ1-1 and V is TRBV20-1; D call uncertain. Trimming removed 1 base from V and 1 base from J, with 7 bases in between. CDR1 is DFQATT and CDR2 is SNEGSKA in the germline V gene (reference sequence). The CDR3 extends over 13 amino acids.

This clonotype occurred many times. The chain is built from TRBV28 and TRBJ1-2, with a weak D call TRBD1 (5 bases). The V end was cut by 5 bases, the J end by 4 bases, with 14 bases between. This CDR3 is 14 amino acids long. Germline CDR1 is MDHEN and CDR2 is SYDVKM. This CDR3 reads CASSAFVGGYGYTF. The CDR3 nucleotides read TGTGCCAGCAGTGCGTTCGTTGGGGGCTATGGCTACACCTTC.

The CDR3 DNA sequence: TGCAGTGCCTCCGGACAAAACACCGGGGAGCTGTTTTTT. Amino acid sequence: CSASGQNTGELFF. The chain carries TRBV20-1 and TRBJ2-2; perhaps TRBD1 as D (5 bases). The CDR3 is 13 amino acids. The germline V and J ends were trimmed by 6 bases and 2 bases, with 10 bases remaining between them. Per the germline V gene, CDR1 is DFQATT and CDR2 is SNEGSKA (reference sequence).

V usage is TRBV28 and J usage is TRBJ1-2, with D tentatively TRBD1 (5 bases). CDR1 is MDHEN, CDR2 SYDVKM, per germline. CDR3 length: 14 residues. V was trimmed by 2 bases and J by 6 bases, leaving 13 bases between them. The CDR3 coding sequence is TGTGCCAGCAGTTTAGGGACGAGTAAGGATGGCTACACCTTC. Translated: CASSLGTSKDGYTF.

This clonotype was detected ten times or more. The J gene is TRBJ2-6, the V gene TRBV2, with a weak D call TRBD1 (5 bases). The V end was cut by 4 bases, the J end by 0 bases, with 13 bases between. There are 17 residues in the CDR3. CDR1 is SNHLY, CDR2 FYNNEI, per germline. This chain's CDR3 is CASSVQEPASGANVLTF. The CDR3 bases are TGTGCCAGCAGTGTACAGGAACCGGCCTCTGGGGCCAACGTCCTGACTTTC.

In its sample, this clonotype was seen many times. The CDR3 DNA is TGTGCCAGCAGCTTAGGTCTGGACAGCGCGAACACCGGGGAGCTGTTTTTT. Translation: CASSLGLDSANTGELFF. The chain combines TRBV7-6 with TRBJ2-2, with D possibly TRBD1 on 6 matching bases. Germline CDR1 SGHVS, CDR2 FNYEAQ. The V end lost 1 base, the J end lost 0 bases, and 12 bases lay between the germline ends. This CDR3 is built from 17 residues. The full variable domain, rest sourced from reference TRBV7-6 and TRBJ2-2, is GAGVSQSPRYKVTKRGQDVALRCDPISGHVSLYWYRQALGQGPEFLTYFNYEAQQDKSGLPNDRFSAERPEGSISTLTIQRTEQRDSAMYRCASSLGLDSANTGELFFGEGSRLTVL.

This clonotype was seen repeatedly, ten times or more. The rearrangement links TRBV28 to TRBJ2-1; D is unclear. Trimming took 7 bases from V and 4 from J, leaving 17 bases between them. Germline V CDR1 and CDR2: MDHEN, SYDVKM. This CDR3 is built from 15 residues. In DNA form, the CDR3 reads TGTGCCAGCACCTCACATTTGGACCTTTACAATGAGCAGTTCTTC. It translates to CASTSHLDLYNEQFF.

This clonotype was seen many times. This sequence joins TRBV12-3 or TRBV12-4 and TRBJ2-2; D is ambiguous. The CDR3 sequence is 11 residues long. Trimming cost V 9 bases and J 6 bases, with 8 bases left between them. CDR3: CASVWAGELFF. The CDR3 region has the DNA TGTGCCAGTGTATGGGCCGGGGAGCTGTTTTTT.